These 29 T cell receptor beta chains came from one sample sequenced in a study of molecular identifiers for immune sequencing clone quantification. TCRdb ran MiXCR on the PCR reads and lists one entry per CDR3 protein. This sample yields 550,000 to 750,000 distinct CDR3 sequences, of which 15% to 20% are seen a single time; approximately 0.9% belongs to the top ten. The sequenced sample was naive CD8+ T cells from blood, with Jurkat cell RNA spiked in. Subset of the sample: FACS-sorted CD8+CD4-CCR7+CD45RA+ naive T cells. The receptor source for this set is a human donor in good health. Some libraries in this study had Jurkat cell RNA spiked in.

This clonotype was seen more than once but under ten times. The chain is built from TRBV7-6 and TRBJ2-1; 9 positions agree with TRBD2. This CDR3 contains 20 residues. Germline V gene lookup returns CDR1 SGHVS and CDR2 FNYEAQ. V was pared by 0 bases and J by 0 bases, with 12 bases of the junction left unmatched. Here the CDR3 reads CASSLARSSGEQSSYNEQFF. As DNA, the CDR3 is TGTGCCAGCAGCTTAGCGCGATCTAGCGGGGAGCAGAGCTCCTACAATGAGCAGTTCTTC.

There are many counts of this clonotype. V gene TRBV2 combines with J gene TRBJ1-5; 7 bases align to TRBD1. The CDR3 is 14 amino acids. With 3 bases clipped from V and 2 bases from J, the junction kept 1 base outside the gene matches. Germline V gene data show CDR1 as SNHLY and CDR2 as FYNNEI. The CDR3, as DNA: TGTGCCAGCAGTGACGGACAGGGCAATCAGCCCCAGCATTTT. Translation gives CASSDGQGNQPQHF. The variable domain in full, with the rest retrieved from reference TRBV2 and TRBJ1-5, is EPEVTQTPSHQVTQMGQEVILRCVPISNHLYFYWYRQILGQKVEFLVSFYNNEISEKSEIFDDQFSVERPDGSNFTLKIRSTKLEDSAMYFCASSDGQGNQPQHFGDGTRLSIL.

In its sample, this clonotype was seen many times. The chain recombines TRBV3-1 with TRBJ2-1; D perhaps matches TRBD1 (5 bases). V was shortened by 0 bases and J by 12 bases, with 12 bases between the two germline ends. The V gene's germline CDR1 is LGHDT and CDR2 YNNKEL (reference sequence). The CDR3 contains 13 residues. CDR3 sequence (DNA): TGTGCCAGCAGCCAAGAGCAACAGGATGGGCAGTTCTTC. It is translated as CASSQEQQDGQFF.

Concerning this clonotype itself: One junction end disagrees with the germline gene, perhaps due to a read error. The chain links TRBV7-9 to TRBJ2-7; possibly TRBD2 for D (6 bases). The length of the CDR3 is 12 residues. Germline CDR1 is SEHNR and CDR2 is FQNEAQ (reference sequence). The CDR3 DNA follows: TGTGCCAGCCGCTTAGTCGCGGGGGAGCAGTACTTC. Protein sequence: CASRLVAGEQYF.

This clonotype has only one observation. A much larger clonotype is one base distant, so this may be a read error. This sequence joins TRBV12-3 or TRBV12-4 and TRBJ2-7; D gene uncertain. V lost 3 bases and J 6 bases, leaving 15 bases between the germline ends. This CDR3 is built from 14 residues. The CDR3 protein is CASSFEIGLVEQYF. In DNA form, the CDR3 reads TGTGCCAGCAGTTTTGAGATAGGTCTGGTCGAGCAGTACTTC.

With regard to this clonotype: At one end, the junction sequence differs from germline, possibly due to a read error. This sequence joins TRBV10-1 and TRBJ2-1; TRBD1 or TRBD2 may be the D gene (5 bases each). This CDR3 has 12 amino acids. CDR1 is WNHNN and CDR2 is SYGVQD in the germline V gene (reference sequence). This CDR3 is CASSDPGPEQLF. CDR3 DNA sequence: TGCGCCAGCAGTGACCCGGGGCCCGAGCAGCTCTTC.

The gene calls are TRBV20-1 and TRBJ1-5; D is perhaps TRBD1 (5 bases). Germline V gene lookup returns CDR1 DFQATT and CDR2 SNEGSKA (reference sequence). The CDR3 is 16 amino acids. V was cut by 6 bases and J by 0 bases, with 18 bases left in between. CDR3 in DNA: TGCAGTGCAGAAGAGGGGCAGCCCCTTAGCAATCAGCCCCAGCATTTT. It encodes CSAEEGQPLSNQPQHF.

About this clonotype: The conserved phenylalanine or tryptophan normally closing the CDR3 is absent here, so this likely arose from a read error. The chain carries TRBV5-3 and TRBJ2-2, with D hard to call. TRBV5-3 is filed as an ORF, its function uncertain. This CDR3 comprises 12 residues. The CDR3 DNA sequence: TGTGCCAGCAGCTTGTCCCCCGGGGAGCTGTTTATT. Its protein product is CASSLSPGELFI.

The chain is built from TRBV5-6 and TRBJ2-1, with D perhaps being TRBD1 or TRBD2 (5 bases each). The CDR3 length is 14 residues. Per germline, CDR1 SGHDT and CDR2 YYEEEE. Deletions cut 3 bases from V and 6 bases from J, with 13 bases between. For the CDR3, the DNA is TGTGCCAGCAGCTACAGGACTGCCGTCAATGAGCAGTTCTTC. It is translated as CASSYRTAVNEQFF.

This clonotype was picked up a small number of times. Given a much more abundant clone one base away, this may be a read error. The V gene is TRBV12-3 or TRBV12-4, the J gene TRBJ1-1; a possible D gene is TRBD1 (5 bases). The CDR3 runs to 15 residues. In nucleotides, the CDR3 is TGTGCCAGCAGTCCCCCAAGGGGAATCGGGACTGAAGCTTCCTTT. It encodes CASSPPRGIGTEASF.

This clonotype was recorded at least ten times. The chain couples TRBV11-3 to TRBJ2-1; D remains ambiguous. V lost 5 bases to trimming and J lost 6 bases, with 14 bases between them. There are 14 residues in the CDR3. CDR1 is SGHNT and CDR2 is YENEEA in the germline V gene. The CDR3 region is CASSARTPGNEQFF. The CDR3, as DNA: TGTGCCAGCAGCGCTCGGACCCCGGGCAATGAGCAGTTCTTC.

J is TRBJ1-2 and V is TRBV9; TRBD1 might be the D (6 bases). Germline lookup yields CDR1 SGDLS and CDR2 YYNGEE. With 6 bases removed from V and 4 bases from J, the gap between germline ends came to 10 bases. The CDR3 contains 12 residues. CDR3 coding DNA: TGTGCCAGCACCCAGGGGTTCTATGGCTACACCTTC. Translating gives CASTQGFYGYTF.

The chain combines TRBV19 with TRBJ1-2; the D gene is possibly TRBD1 (5 bases). Looked up from germline, CDR1 is LNHDA and CDR2 is SQIVND (reference sequence). V lost 5 bases to trimming and J lost 3 bases, with 10 bases between them. The CDR3 has 13 amino acids. Here the CDR3 reads CASSVQVDYGYTF. CDR3 bases: TGTGCCAGTAGTGTACAGGTCGACTATGGCTACACCTTC.

V usage is TRBV21-1 and J usage is TRBJ2-7; the D call in the table, TRBD1, was not verified against the DNA. TRBV21-1 corresponds to a pseudogene. The CDR3 length is 16 residues. The CDR3 bases are TGTGCCAGCAGCAAAGACGACAGGGTCAGGTTGTACGAGCAGTACTTC. Translating it yields CASSKDDRVRLYEQYF.

Concerning this clonotype: A much larger clone lies a single base off, so this may be a read error. The chain uses TRBV13 and TRBJ1-2; unclear D gene. Germline V gene data show CDR1 as PRHDT and CDR2 as FYEKMQ (reference sequence). The CDR3 length is 14 residues. CDR3 sequence: CASSLGAANYGYAF. The CDR3 DNA sequence: TGTGCCAGCAGCTTAGGGGCAGCTAACTATGGCTACGCCTTC.

As regards this clonotype: One base away lies a much larger clone, so this may be a sequencing read error. This chain connects TRBV20-1 to TRBJ1-2; the D gene is possibly TRBD1 (5 bases). This CDR3 is built from 14 residues. Germline V gives CDR1 DFQATT, CDR2 SNEGSKA (reference sequence). Trimming stripped 6 bases from V and 4 bases from J, with 18 bases between. DNA for the CDR3: TGCAGTGCCGCCGGACAAGAGTCTAGCTATGGCTACACCTTC. Translated, it gives CSAAGQESSYGYTF.

This clonotype has at least ten counts. The gene calls are TRBV5-4 and TRBJ2-7, with D perhaps given as TRBD1 or TRBD2 (5 bases each). Germline V lookup: CDR1 SGHNT, CDR2 YYREEE (reference sequence). The CDR3 length is 11 residues. Trimming stripped 1 base from V and 7 bases from J, with 6 bases between. The CDR3 spells CASSLWGEQYF. For the CDR3, the DNA is TGTGCCAGCAGCTTGTGGGGGGAGCAGTACTTC.

In this sample, this clonotype turned up a few times. The chain recombines TRBV19 with TRBJ1-1; D remains ambiguous. The V end was cut by 6 bases, the J end by 7 bases, with 15 bases between. The V gene's germline CDR1 is LNHDA and CDR2 SQIVND (reference sequence). There are 13 residues in the CDR3. The CDR3 DNA is TGTGCCAGTAGGCTTGGACGAAGGAGTGAAGCTTTCTTT. Its translation: CASRLGRRSEAFF.

This sequence joins TRBV7-3 and TRBJ2-3; D is perhaps TRBD2 (6 bases). Trimming cost V 2 bases and J 2 bases, with 14 bases left between them. CDR1 SGHTA and CDR2 FQGTGA come from the germline V gene. The CDR3 runs 16 residues. The CDR3 coding sequence is TGTGCCAGCAGCTTAGTACACGGAGGGGCCACAGATACGCAGTATTTT. This encodes CASSLVHGGATDTQYF.

The sample holds many counts of this clonotype. The rearrangement links TRBV7-9 to TRBJ2-3, with 13 bases identical to TRBD2. The CDR3 loop spans 16 amino acids. The germline gives CDR1 SEHNR, CDR2 FQNEAQ (reference sequence). After removal of 5 bases from V and 2 bases from J, the junction contained 4 bases not matched to a gene. The CDR3 spells CASSTGTSGITDTQYF. The CDR3 DNA reads TGTGCCAGCAGCACCGGGACTAGCGGGATCACAGATACGCAGTATTTT. The whole variable domain, remainder taken from reference TRBV7-9 and TRBJ2-3, is DTGVSQNPRHKITKRGQNVTFRCDPISEHNRLYWYRQTLGQGPEFLTYFQNEAQLEKSRLLSDRFSAERPKGSFSTLEIQRTEQGDSAMYLCASSTGTSGITDTQYFGPGTRLTVL.

On this clonotype: Given a much more abundant clone one base away, this may be a read error. V is TRBV7-9 and J is TRBJ2-5, with 8 bases that match TRBD1. Germline values: CDR1 SEHNR, CDR2 FQNEAQ (reference sequence). CDR3 length equals 13 residues. CDR3 region: CASRPDRGETQHF. For the CDR3, the DNA is TGTGCCAGCAGGCCAGACAGGGGTGAGACCCAGCACTTC.

The table lists this clonotype with a few counts. This chain joins TRBV20-1 and TRBJ2-3; weak D call: TRBD1 (6 bases). Germline CDR1 DFQATT, CDR2 SNEGSKA (reference sequence). The CDR3 is 17 amino acids. V shed 0 bases and J shed 6 bases, with 22 bases lying between them. CDR3 nucleotide sequence: TGCAGTGCTAGAGATAACCAGCGGACAGCGATCGGGGATACGCAGTATTTT. As protein: CSARDNQRTAIGDTQYF.

V gene TRBV29-1 combines with J gene TRBJ2-1; D not certain. CDR3 length: 15 residues. Germline V CDR1 and CDR2: SQVTM, ANQGSEA. V dropped 3 bases and J dropped 9 bases, with 21 bases sitting between them. The CDR3 protein is CSVDGPYGSEIEQFF. The CDR3 DNA sequence: TGCAGCGTTGACGGGCCGTACGGATCTGAGATTGAGCAGTTCTTC.

The chain links TRBV30 to TRBJ1-3; no clear D. V lost 3 bases to trimming and J lost 2 bases, with 11 bases between them. Germline V gene data show CDR1 as GTSNPN and CDR2 as SVGIG (reference sequence). The CDR3 is 14 amino acids. CDR3 sequence (DNA): TGTGCCTGGAGCAGCTGGGTAACTGGAAACACCATATATTTT. Its protein product is CAWSSWVTGNTIYF. Combining the CDR3 with reference TRBV30 and TRBJ1-3 gives the whole variable domain SQTIHQWPATLVQPVGSPLSLECTVEGTSNPNLYWYRQAAGRGLQLLFYSVGIGQISSEVPQNLSASRPQDRQFILSSKKLLLSDSGFYLCAWSSWVTGNTIYFGEGSWLTVV.

The CDR3 reads CASASGFGTYEQYF. CDR3 sequence (DNA): TGTGCCAGCGCTTCAGGGTTTGGGACCTACGAGCAGTACTTC. The V gene is TRBV27, the J gene TRBJ2-7; possible D gene TRBD1, 5 bases. This CDR3 spans 14 amino acids. Deletions cut 8 bases from V and 2 bases from J, with 16 bases between. In germline, CDR1 is MNHEY, CDR2 SMNVEV (reference sequence).

The CDR3 bases are TGTGCCAGCAGCCCCCCCCTCGGCAGGGGGGGTAGCACCGGGGAGCTGTTTTTT. Its protein is CASSPPLGRGGSTGELFF. The chain couples TRBV7-9 to TRBJ2-2, with D perhaps given as TRBD1 or TRBD2 (7 bases each). The CDR3 runs to 18 residues. Trimming removed 5 bases from V and 4 bases from J, with 23 bases in between. CDR1 SEHNR and CDR2 FQNEAQ come from the germline V gene (reference sequence).

A remark on this clonotype: A much larger clone lies one base from this, so it may be a read error. The rearrangement joins TRBV7-2 to TRBJ2-3, with TRBD2 matching 11 bases. The trim removed 1 base at V and 14 bases at J, leaving 5 bases unmatched. Germline V lookup: CDR1 SGHTA, CDR2 FQGNSA. The CDR3 sequence is 13 residues long. The CDR3 coding sequence is TGTGCCAGCAGCTTAGTTAGCGGGGGGGGGCCGTATTTT. Amino acids: CASSLVSGGGPYF.

Details on this clonotype: This may arise from a read error, as a much more abundant clone is one base away. The rearrangement links TRBV11-3 to TRBJ2-1; the match to TRBD2 covers 9 bases. Losses at the gene ends were 4 bases for V and 3 bases for J; bases not matched to a gene: 10. Germline-derived CDR1 and CDR2 are SGHNT and YENEEA. CDR3 length: 17 amino acids. CDR3 amino acids: CASSSGGPSGNYNEQFF. The CDR3 bases are TGTGCCAGCAGCTCTGGAGGACCTAGCGGGAACTACAATGAGCAGTTCTTC.

Remarks on this clonotype: Since a much larger clone is just one base distant, this may be a read error. The chain recombines TRBV12-3 or TRBV12-4 with TRBJ2-5; D is ambiguous. This CDR3 comprises 17 residues. Trimming left V 3 bases short and J 2 bases short, with 19 bases between. CDR3 nucleotide sequence: TGTGCCAGCAGTTTTTGGTCTTCGTGGCAGTCACAAGAGACCCAGTACTTC. Encoded protein: CASSFWSSWQSQETQYF.